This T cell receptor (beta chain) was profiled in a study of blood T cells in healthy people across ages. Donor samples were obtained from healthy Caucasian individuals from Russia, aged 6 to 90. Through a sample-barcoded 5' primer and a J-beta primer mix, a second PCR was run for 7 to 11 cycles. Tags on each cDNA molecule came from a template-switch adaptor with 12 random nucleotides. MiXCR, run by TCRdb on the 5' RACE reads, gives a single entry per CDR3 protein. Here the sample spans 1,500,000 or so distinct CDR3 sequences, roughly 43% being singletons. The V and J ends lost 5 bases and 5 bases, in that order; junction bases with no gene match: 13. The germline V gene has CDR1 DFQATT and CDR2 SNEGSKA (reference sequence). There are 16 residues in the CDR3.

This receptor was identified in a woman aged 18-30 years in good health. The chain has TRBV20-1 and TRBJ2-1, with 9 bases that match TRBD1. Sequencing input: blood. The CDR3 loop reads CSAGPDDRGGDNEQFF. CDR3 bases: TGCAGTGCTGGCCCGGACGACAGGGGGGGGGACAATGAGCAGTTCTTC.